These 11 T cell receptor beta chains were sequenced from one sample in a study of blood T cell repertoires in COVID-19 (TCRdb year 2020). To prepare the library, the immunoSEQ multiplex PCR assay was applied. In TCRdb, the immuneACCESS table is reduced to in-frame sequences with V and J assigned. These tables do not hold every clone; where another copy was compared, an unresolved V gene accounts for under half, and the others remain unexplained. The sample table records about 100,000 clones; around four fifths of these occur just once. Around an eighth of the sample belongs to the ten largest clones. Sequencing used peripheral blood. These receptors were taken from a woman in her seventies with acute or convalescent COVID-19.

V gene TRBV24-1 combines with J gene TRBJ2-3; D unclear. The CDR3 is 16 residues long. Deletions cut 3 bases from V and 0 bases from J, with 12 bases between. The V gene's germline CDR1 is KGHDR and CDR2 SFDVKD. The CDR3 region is CATSDPTTQSTDTQYF. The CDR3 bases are TGTGCCACCAGTGATCCAACAACACAAAGCACAGATACGCAGTATTTT.

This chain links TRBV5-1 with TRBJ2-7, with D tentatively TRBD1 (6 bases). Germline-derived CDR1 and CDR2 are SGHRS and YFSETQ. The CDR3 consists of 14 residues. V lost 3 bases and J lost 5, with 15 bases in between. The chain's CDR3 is CASSSGQSIDEQYV. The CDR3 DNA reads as TGCGCCAGCAGCTCCGGACAGTCCATCGACGAGCAGTACGTC.

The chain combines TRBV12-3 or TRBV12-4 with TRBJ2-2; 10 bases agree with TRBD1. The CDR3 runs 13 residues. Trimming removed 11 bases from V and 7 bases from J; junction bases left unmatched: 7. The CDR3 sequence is CAGRTGGSGELFF. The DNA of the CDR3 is TGTGCCGGAAGGACAGGGGGTAGCGGGGAGCTGTTTTTT.

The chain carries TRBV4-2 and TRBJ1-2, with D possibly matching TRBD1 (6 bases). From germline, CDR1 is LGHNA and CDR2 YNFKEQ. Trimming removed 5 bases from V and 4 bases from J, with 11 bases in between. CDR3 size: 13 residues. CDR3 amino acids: CASSGQRSYGYTF. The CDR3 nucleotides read TGTGCCAGCAGCGGACAGAGGAGCTATGGCTACACCTTC.

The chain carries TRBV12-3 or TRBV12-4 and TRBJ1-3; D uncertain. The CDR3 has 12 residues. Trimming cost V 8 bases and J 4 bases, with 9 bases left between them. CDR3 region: CASEGEGNTIYF. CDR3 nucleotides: TGTGCCAGCGAGGGAGAGGGAAACACCATATATTTT.

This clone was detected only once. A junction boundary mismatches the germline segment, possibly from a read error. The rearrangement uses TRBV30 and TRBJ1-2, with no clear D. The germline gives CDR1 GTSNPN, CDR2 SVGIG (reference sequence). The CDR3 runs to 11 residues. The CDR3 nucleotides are TGTGCCTGGAGTGTATTGGTAACAACCTCCTTC. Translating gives CAWSVLVTTSF.

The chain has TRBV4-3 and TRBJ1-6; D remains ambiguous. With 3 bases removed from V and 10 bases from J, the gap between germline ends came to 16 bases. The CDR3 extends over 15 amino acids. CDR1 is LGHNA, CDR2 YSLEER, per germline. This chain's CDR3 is CASSQAAGVGSPLHF. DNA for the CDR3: TGCGCCAGCAGCCAGGCCGCCGGGGTTGGGTCACCCCTCCACTTT.

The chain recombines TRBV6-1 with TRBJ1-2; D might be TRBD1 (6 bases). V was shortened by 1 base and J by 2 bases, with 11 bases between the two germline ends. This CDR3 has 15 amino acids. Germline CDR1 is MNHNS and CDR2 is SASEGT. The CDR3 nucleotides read TGTGCCAGCAGTGAAGTAGGACAGACAAACTATGGCTACACCTTC. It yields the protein CASSEVGQTNYGYTF.

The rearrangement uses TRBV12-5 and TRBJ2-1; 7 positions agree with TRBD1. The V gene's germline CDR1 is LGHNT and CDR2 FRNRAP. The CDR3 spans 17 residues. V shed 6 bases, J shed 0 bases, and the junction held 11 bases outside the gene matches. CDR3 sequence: CASGLNLDRSSYNEQFF. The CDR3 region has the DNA TGTGCTAGTGGACTTAACCTGGACAGGAGCTCCTACAATGAGCAGTTCTTC.

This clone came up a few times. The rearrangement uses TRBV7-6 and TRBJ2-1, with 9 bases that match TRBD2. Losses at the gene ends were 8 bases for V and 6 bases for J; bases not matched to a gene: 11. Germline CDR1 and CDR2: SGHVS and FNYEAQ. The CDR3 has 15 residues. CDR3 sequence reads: CASSRSAGLANEQFF. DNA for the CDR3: TGTGCCAGCTCACGTTCTGCGGGACTAGCCAATGAGCAGTTCTTC.

CDR3 sequence: CASSDGREGPIHEQYV. The CDR3 bases are TGTGCCAGCAGTGACGGTAGAGAGGGCCCCATCCACGAGCAGTACGTC. V is TRBV6-4 and J is TRBJ2-7, with a possible D match to TRBD2 (5 bases). From germline, CDR1 is MRHNA and CDR2 SNTAGT. The V end lost 2 bases, the J end lost 5 bases, and 19 bases lay between the germline ends. The CDR3 sequence is 16 residues long.